The 17 T cell receptor beta chains below come from one sample, sequenced in a study of blood T cell repertoires in COVID-19. This table comes from immunoSEQ multiplex PCR, and its TCRdb copy is limited to in-frame clones, with some not included. The sample includes some 90,000 clones, 75% to 90% of them seen just once. What was sequenced was peripheral blood. These receptor sequences come from a woman older than 75 with acute or convalescent COVID-19.

The genes are TRBV29-1 and TRBJ1-3; D gene unclear. Germline CDR1 SQVTM, CDR2 ANQGSEA. The CDR3 is 11 amino acids. The V and J ends lost 3 bases and 4 bases respectively, with 4 bases between them. In nucleotides, the CDR3 is TGCAGCGTTGACGGGGGAAACACCATATATTTT. Amino acid sequence: CSVDGGNTIYF.

V and J are TRBV2 and TRBJ1-6; 7 bases align to TRBD1. This CDR3 comprises 16 residues. Germline V CDR1 and CDR2: SNHLY, FYNNEI. With 3 bases clipped from V and 0 bases from J, the junction kept 2 bases outside the gene matches. The CDR3 DNA is TGTGCCAGCAGTGAGGACAGGAGCTCCTATAATTCACCCCTCCACTTT. Protein product: CASSEDRSSYNSPLHF.

The chain employs TRBV9 and TRBJ2-7; D might be TRBD2 (7 bases). Trimming took 4 bases from V and 7 from J, leaving 15 bases between them. The CDR3 has 13 amino acids. CDR1 SGDLS and CDR2 YYNGEE come from the germline V gene. As DNA, the CDR3 is TGTGCCAGCAGCCCAGAGGGGGGGCGGGAGCAGTACTTC. Its translation is CASSPEGGREQYF. The full variable domain, in which reference TRBV9 and TRBJ2-7 provide the parts outside the CDR3, is DSGVTQTPKHLITATGQRVTLRCSPRSGDLSVYWYQQSLDQGLQFLIQYYNGEERAKGNILERFSAQQFPDLHSELNLSSLELGDSALYFCASSPEGGREQYFGPGTRLTVT.

V gene TRBV5-1 combines with J gene TRBJ2-5, with 7 nucleotides matching TRBD1. The V gene's germline CDR1 is SGHRS and CDR2 YFSETQ. This CDR3 is built from 14 residues. V shed 2 bases and J 5 bases; nucleotides not matched to a gene: 6. This CDR3 is CASSFKGAVETQYF. CDR3 DNA: TGCGCCAGCAGCTTCAAGGGGGCGGTGGAGACCCAGTACTTC.

This sequence joins TRBV5-1 and TRBJ2-7, with 7 bases that match TRBD2. The CDR3 totals 17 residues. CDR1 SGHRS and CDR2 YFSETQ come from the germline V gene. Trimming took 4 bases from V and 3 from J; bases not matched to a gene: 16. For the CDR3, the DNA is TGCGCCAGCAGCCCCAGCCGCCTGAGCGGGGAGTTCTACGAGCAGTACTTC. This sequence encodes CASSPSRLSGEFYEQYF.

This clone has only one observation. The chain uses TRBV6-2 or TRBV6-3 and TRBJ1-1; possible D gene TRBD1, 5 bases. CDR3 length equals 17 residues. Per germline, CDR1 MNHEY and CDR2 SVGEGT. Deletions cut 6 bases from V and 0 bases from J, with 20 bases between. The CDR3 loop reads CASSPHRSAGMNTEAFF. The CDR3 DNA reads TGTGCCAGCAGCCCCCACAGGTCAGCAGGCATGAACACTGAAGCTTTCTTT.

The chain uses TRBV7-9 and TRBJ1-1, with D unresolved. The CDR3 has 13 amino acids. CDR1 and CDR2 from the germline V gene are SEHNR and FQNEAQ (reference sequence). With 7 bases removed from V and 2 bases from J, the gap between germline ends came to 11 bases. The CDR3 region has the DNA TGTGCCAGCATGGTGAGAGGAAACACTGAAGCTTTCTTT. It specifies CASMVRGNTEAFF.

The gene calls are TRBV2 and TRBJ1-1; maybe TRBD1 (6 bases). Germline V gene data show CDR1 as SNHLY and CDR2 as FYNNEI. Trimming removed 6 bases from V and 11 bases from J, with 19 bases in between. CDR3 length equals 13 residues. CDR3 residues: CASSQQGLVGAFF. CDR3 sequence (DNA): TGTGCCAGCAGCCAACAGGGCCTGGTGGGCGCTTTCTTT.

The V and J genes are TRBV27 and TRBJ2-7; D unclear. The CDR3 consists of 10 residues. Looked up from germline, CDR1 is MNHEY and CDR2 is SMNVEV (reference sequence). Trimming removed 7 bases from V and 9 bases from J, with 10 bases in between. For the CDR3, the DNA is TGTGCCAGCATTCCATTCGGGCAGTACTTC. It yields the protein CASIPFGQYF.

The V and J genes are TRBV28 and TRBJ1-1; the D is unclear. Between the trimmed V and J ends, which lost 2 bases and 8 bases, there was a span of 12 bases. Germline CDR1 reads MDHEN; CDR2 reads SYDVKM. The CDR3 runs to 13 residues. The CDR3, as DNA: TGTGCCAGCAGTTTAATAGGGAGGAGAGAAGCTTTCTTT. This translates into CASSLIGRREAFF. The full variable domain, rest sourced from reference TRBV28 and TRBJ1-1, is DVKVTQSSRYLVKRTGEKVFLECVQDMDHENMFWYRQDPGLGLRLIYFSYDVKMKEKGDIPEGYSVSREKKERFSLILESASTNQTSMYLCASSLIGRREAFFGQGTRLTVV.

In nucleotides, the CDR3 is TGTGCCACCAGCCCCGGGACTAGCGGGGGGGTCAATGAGCAGTTCTTC. Its protein is CATSPGTSGGVNEQFF. The J gene is TRBJ2-1, the V gene TRBV24-1, with 16 bases that match TRBD2. Germline CDR1 reads KGHDR; CDR2 reads SFDVKD. The CDR3 is 16 residues long. V was clipped by 7 bases and J by 6 bases; unmatched bases: 5.

CDR3 sequence reads: CASSVGGRDTGELFF. The CDR3 DNA follows: TGTGCCAGCAGCGTAGGAGGGAGAGACACCGGGGAGCTGTTTTTT. V gene TRBV9 combines with J gene TRBJ2-2; a possible D gene is TRBD2 (5 bases). The CDR3 is made up of 15 amino acids. Germline loops: CDR1 SGDLS, CDR2 YYNGEE. The germline V and J ends were trimmed by 0 bases and 3 bases, with 9 bases remaining between them.

The chain joins TRBV28 to TRBJ2-1, with TRBD1 as a possible D gene (5 bases). V lost 4 bases and J 4 bases, leaving 17 bases between the germline ends. The CDR3 spans 16 residues. Germline CDR1 MDHEN, CDR2 SYDVKM. CDR3: CASSYRYKGIYNEQFF. The CDR3 region has the DNA TGTGCCAGCAGTTATCGGTATAAGGGGATTTACAATGAGCAGTTCTTC.

CDR3 nucleotide sequence: TGTGCCAGCAGCTTAGTACAGGGAGAAGCTTTCTTT. Its translation is CASSLVQGEAFF. The rearrangement links TRBV11-2 to TRBJ1-1; possible D gene TRBD1, 6 bases. V shed 1 base and J shed 8 bases, with 8 bases lying between them. The CDR3 sequence is 12 residues long. Germline V gene sequence: CDR1 SGHAT, CDR2 FQNNGV.

This rearrangement joins TRBV10-2 to TRBJ2-6; D is unclear. The CDR3 covers 14 residues. In germline, CDR1 is WSHSY, CDR2 SAAADI. Trimming took off 7 bases at V and 1 base at J, with 8 bases between the two ends. Written as DNA, the CDR3 is TGCGCCAGCATCAGGAATTCTGGGGCCAACGTCCTGACTTTC. It specifies CASIRNSGANVLTF.

This sequence joins TRBV10-3 and TRBJ1-1; 7 nucleotides agree with TRBD1. V was clipped by 6 bases and J by 7 bases; unmatched bases: 5. CDR3 length equals 12 residues. Germline CDR1 ENHRY, CDR2 SYGVKD. The CDR3 protein is CAISQGEDEAFF. DNA for the CDR3: TGTGCCATCAGCCAGGGGGAGGATGAAGCTTTCTTT.

The J gene is TRBJ1-1, the V gene TRBV5-1; 8 bases line up with TRBD1. The CDR3 loop spans 15 amino acids. CDR1 SGHRS and CDR2 YFSETQ come from the germline V gene. Unmatched junction bases numbered 8, after V lost 4 bases and J lost 3 bases. The CDR3, as DNA: TGCGCCAGCAGCGGCACAGGGGGGCCGGACACTGAAGCTTTCTTT. Its protein is CASSGTGGPDTEAFF.